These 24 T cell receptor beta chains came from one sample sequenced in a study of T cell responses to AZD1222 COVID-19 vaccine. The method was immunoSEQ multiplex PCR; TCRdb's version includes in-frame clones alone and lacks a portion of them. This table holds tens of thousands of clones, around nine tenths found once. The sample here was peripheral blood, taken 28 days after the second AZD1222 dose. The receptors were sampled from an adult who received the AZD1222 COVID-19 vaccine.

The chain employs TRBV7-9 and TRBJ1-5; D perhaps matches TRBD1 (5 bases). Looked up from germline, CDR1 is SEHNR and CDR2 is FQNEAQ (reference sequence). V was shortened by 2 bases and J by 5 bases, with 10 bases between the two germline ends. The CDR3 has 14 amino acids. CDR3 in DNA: TGTGCCAGCAGCTTAAAAGGGGAAGATCAGCCCCAGCATTTT. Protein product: CASSLKGEDQPQHF.

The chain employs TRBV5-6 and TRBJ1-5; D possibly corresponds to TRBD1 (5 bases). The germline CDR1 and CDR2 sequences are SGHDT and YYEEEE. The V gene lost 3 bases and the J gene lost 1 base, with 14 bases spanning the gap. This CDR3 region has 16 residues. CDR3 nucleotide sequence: TGTGCCAGCAGCTCCGACAGTGCCATGAGCAATCAGCCCCAGCATTTT. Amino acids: CASSSDSAMSNQPQHF.

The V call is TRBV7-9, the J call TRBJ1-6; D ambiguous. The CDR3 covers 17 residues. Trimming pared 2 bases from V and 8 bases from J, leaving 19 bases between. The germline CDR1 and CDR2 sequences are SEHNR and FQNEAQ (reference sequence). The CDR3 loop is CASSLRARTEVHSPLHF. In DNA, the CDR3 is TGTGCCAGCAGCTTAAGGGCGCGGACGGAGGTTCATTCACCCCTCCACTTT.

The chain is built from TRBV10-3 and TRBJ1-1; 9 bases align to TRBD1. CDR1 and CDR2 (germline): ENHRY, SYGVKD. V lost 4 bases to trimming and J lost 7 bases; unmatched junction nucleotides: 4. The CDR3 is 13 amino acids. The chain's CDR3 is CAISGGQGREAFF. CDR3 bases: TGTGCCATCAGTGGGGGACAGGGACGTGAAGCTTTCTTT.

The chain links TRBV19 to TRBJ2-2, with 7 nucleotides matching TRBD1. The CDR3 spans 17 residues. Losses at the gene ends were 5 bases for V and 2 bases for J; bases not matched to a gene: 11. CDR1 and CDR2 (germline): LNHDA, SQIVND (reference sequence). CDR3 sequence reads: CASSGSRDRINTGELFF. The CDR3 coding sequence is TGTGCCAGTAGTGGGAGCCGGGACAGAATTAACACCGGGGAGCTGTTTTTT.

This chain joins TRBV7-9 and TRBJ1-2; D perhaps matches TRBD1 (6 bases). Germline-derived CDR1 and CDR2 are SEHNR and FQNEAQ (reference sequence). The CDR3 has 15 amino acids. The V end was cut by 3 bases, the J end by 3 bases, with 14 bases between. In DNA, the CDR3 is TGTGCCAGCAGCTTCTTTCGGGGGGCAGACTATGGCTACACCTTC. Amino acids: CASSFFRGADYGYTF.

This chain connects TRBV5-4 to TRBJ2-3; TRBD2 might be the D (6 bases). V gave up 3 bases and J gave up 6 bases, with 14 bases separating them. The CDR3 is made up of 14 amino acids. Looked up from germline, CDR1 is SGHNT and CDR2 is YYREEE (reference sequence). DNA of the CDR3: TGTGCCAGCAGCTGGGAGACGGGGAGGGATACGCAGTATTTT. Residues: CASSWETGRDTQYF.

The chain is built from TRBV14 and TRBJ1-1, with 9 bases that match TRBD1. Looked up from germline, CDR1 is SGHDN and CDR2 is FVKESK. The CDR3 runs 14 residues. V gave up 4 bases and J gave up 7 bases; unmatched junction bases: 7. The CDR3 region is CASSLTDRGREAFF. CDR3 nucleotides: TGTGCCAGCAGCCTTACGGACAGGGGCCGTGAAGCTTTCTTT.

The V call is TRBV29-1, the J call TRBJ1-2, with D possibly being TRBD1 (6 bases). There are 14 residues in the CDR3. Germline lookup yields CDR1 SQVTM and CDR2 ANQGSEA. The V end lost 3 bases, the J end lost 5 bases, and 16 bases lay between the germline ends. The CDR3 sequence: CSVDSAQGKYGYTF. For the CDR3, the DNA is TGCAGCGTTGATTCGGCCCAGGGGAAATATGGCTACACCTTC.

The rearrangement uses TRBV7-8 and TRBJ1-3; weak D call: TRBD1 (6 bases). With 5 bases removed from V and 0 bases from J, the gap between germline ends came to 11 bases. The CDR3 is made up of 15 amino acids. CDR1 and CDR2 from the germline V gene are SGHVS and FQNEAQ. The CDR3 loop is CASSQQGASGNTIYF. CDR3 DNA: TGTGCCAGCAGCCAACAGGGCGCCTCTGGAAACACCATATATTTT. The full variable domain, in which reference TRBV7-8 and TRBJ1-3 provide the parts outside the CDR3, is GAGVSQSPRYKVAKRGQDVALRCDPISGHVSLFWYQQALGQGPEFLTYFQNEAQLDKSGLPSDRFFAERPEGSVSTLKIQRTQQEDSAVYLCASSQQGASGNTIYFGEGSWLTVV.

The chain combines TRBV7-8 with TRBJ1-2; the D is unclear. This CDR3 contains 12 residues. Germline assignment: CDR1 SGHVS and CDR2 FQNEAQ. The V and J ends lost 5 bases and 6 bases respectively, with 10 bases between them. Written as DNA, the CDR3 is TGTGCCAGCAGCCTAATTGGGGATGGCTACACCTTC. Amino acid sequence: CASSLIGDGYTF.

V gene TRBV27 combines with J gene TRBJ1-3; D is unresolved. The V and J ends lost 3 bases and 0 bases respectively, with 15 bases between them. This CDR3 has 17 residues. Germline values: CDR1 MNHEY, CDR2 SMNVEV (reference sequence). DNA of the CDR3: TGTGCCAGCAGTTTTACGTATCGGCCTAGCTCTGGAAACACCATATATTTT. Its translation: CASSFTYRPSSGNTIYF.

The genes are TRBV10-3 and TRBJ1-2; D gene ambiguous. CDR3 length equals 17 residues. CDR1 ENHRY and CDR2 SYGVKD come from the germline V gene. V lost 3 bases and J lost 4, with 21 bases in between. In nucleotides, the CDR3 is TGTGCCATCAGTGATCCCCCCACTGAGGAGGGAACCTATGGCTACACCTTC. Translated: CAISDPPTEEGTYGYTF.

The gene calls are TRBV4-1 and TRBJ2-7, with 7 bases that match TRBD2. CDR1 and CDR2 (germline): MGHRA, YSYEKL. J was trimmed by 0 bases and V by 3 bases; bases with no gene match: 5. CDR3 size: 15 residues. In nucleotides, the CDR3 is TGCGCCAGCAGCCAGGCTCTAGCGGACTCCTACGAGCAGTACTTC. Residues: CASSQALADSYEQYF.

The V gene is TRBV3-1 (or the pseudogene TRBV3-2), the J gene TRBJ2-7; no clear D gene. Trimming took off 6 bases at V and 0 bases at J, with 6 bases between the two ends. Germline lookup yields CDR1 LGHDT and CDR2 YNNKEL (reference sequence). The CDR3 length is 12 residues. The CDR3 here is CASSRVSYEQYF. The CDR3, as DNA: TGTGCCAGCAGTAGGGTCTCCTACGAGCAGTACTTC.

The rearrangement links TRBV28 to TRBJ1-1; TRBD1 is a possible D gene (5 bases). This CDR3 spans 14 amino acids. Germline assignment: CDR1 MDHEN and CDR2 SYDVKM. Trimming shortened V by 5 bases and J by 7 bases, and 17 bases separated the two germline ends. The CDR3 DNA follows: TGTGCCAGCAGTCTTTTGAGGCGGGGCAGTGAAGCTTTCTTT. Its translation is CASSLLRRGSEAFF.

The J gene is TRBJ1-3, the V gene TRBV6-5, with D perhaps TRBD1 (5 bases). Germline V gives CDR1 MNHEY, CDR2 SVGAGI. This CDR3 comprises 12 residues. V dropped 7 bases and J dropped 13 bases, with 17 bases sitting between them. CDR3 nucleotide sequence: TGTGCCAGCACCAACACAGCAGGGAAAATATATTTT. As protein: CASTNTAGKIYF.

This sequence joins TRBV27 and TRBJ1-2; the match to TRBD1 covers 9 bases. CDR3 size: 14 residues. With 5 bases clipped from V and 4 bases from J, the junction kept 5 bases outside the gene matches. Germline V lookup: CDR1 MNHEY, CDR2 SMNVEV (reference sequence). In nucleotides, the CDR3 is TGTGCCAGCAGTCCTGGGACAGGGCTCTATGGCTACACCTTC. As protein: CASSPGTGLYGYTF.

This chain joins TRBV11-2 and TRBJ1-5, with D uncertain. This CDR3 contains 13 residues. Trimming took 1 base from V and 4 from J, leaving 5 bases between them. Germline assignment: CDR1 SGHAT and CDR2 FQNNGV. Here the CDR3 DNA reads TGTGCCAGCAGCTTAGGCGAAAATCAGCCCCAGCATTTT. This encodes CASSLGENQPQHF.

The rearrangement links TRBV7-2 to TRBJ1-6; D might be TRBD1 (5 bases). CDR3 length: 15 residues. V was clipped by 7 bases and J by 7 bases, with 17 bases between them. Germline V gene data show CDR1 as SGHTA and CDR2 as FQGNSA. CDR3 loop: CASTSQTEANSPLHF. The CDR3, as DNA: TGTGCCAGCACCTCCCAGACAGAGGCCAATTCACCCCTCCACTTT.

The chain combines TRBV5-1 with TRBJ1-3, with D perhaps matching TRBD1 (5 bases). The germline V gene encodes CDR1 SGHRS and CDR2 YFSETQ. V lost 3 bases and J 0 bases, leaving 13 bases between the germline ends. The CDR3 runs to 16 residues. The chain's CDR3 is CASSSRDASSGNTIYF. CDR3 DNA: TGCGCCAGCAGCTCCCGGGACGCTAGCTCTGGAAACACCATATATTTT.

This CDR3 reads CASSGGNSNQPQHF. CDR3 DNA: TGTGCCAGCAGCGGTGGAAATAGCAATCAGCCCCAGCATTTT. The gene calls are TRBV9 and TRBJ1-5; D remains unclear. The CDR3 extends over 14 amino acids. Looked up from germline, CDR1 is SGDLS and CDR2 is YYNGEE. Trimming stripped 3 bases from V and 0 bases from J, with 7 bases between. Drawing the rest from reference TRBV9 and TRBJ1-5, the complete variable domain is DSGVTQTPKHLITATGQRVTLRCSPRSGDLSVYWYQQSLDQGLQFLIQYYNGEERAKGNILERFSAQQFPDLHSELNLSSLELGDSALYFCASSGGNSNQPQHFGDGTRLSIL.

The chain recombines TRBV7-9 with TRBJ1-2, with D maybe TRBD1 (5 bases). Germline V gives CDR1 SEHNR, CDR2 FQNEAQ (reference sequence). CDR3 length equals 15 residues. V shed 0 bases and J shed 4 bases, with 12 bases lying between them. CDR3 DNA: TGTGCCAGCAGCTTAGCAGTGACAGCGTTCTATGGCTACACCTTC. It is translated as CASSLAVTAFYGYTF.

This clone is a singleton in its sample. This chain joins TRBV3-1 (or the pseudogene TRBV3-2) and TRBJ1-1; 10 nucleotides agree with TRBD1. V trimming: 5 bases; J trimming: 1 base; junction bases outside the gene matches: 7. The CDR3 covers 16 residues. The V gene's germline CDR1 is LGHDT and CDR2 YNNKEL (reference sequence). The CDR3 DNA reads TGTGCCAGCAGCTCTAGCCGGGACAGGGGGAACACTGAAGCTTTCTTT. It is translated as CASSSSRDRGNTEAFF.